The clone carrying this T cell receptor beta chain showed up just a few times. This entry is derived from a study of regulatory T cells in long-lasting Graves disease. The CDR3 runs 12 residues. Germline V gives CDR1 PRHDT, CDR2 FYEKMQ (reference sequence). V was clipped by 5 bases and J by 8 bases, with 9 bases between them. Building of the TCR beta libraries involved iRepertoire HTBI primers and Arm-PCR of CDR3 regions. Each CDR3 protein is one row after TCRdb ran MiXCR on the multiplex PCR reads. The sample includes about 530,000 distinct CDR3 sequences, roughly a sixth of them seen just once. Regarding time point: newly diagnosed GD, antithyroid drugs for less than 3 months. Preparation of the TCR library used RNA extracted from PBMCs. Peripheral blood, around 9 milliliters of it, was drawn into EDTA tubes. This sample was shared with a second study, whose subject was T cells in Graves' hyperthyroidism and ophthalmopathy. As reported in that work: With the HTBI primer set, the TCR CDR3 went through a first round of RT-PCR.

The source material was peripheral blood mononuclear cells (PBMCs), sampled at new diagnosis, from a patient treated with antithyroid drugs. This clonotype was sampled from a woman aged 35-65 years with Graves disease. This chain links TRBV13 with TRBJ1-4; no clear D gene. The chain's CDR3 is CASSPVGEKLFF. The CDR3 bases are TGTGCCAGCAGCCCGGTTGGGGAAAAACTGTTTTTT.